The rows below give T cell receptor beta chains drawn from one sample of a study of blood T cell repertoires in COVID-19. The assay was immunoSEQ multiplex PCR, and TCRdb's table has in-frame clones only and misses some. The table has over 600,000 clones, about nine tenths seen once. The sequenced material came from peripheral blood. The receptors shown here come from a woman aged 18-29 years with acute or convalescent COVID-19. Both conserved end residues are part of each CDR3. The D gene is left open where the match is weak. Part of the rows lack a size; the others show once, few, many or a class for expanded clones.

TRBJ2-7	few	TRBD1	TRBV19	CASSSWTGDYEQYF	TGTGCCAGTAGTTCCTGGACAGGGGACTACGAGCAGTACTTC
TRBJ1-5	.	.	TRBV30	CAWSREGNQPQHF	TGTGCCTGGAGTCGGGAGGGGAATCAGCCCCAGCATTTT
TRBJ2-3	.	.	TRBV5-6	CASSFGWAERTDTQYF	TGTGCCAGCAGCTTTGGGTGGGCAGAGCGCACAGATACGCAGTATTTT
TRBJ2-1	.	TRBD2	TRBV7-9	CATRLAGGGDEQFF	TGTGCCACCCGACTGGCGGGGGGGGGCGATGAGCAGTTCTTC
TRBJ2-5	.	TRBD2	TRBV19	CASSPSGGGETQYF	TGTGCCAGTAGTCCCTCGGGAGGGGGAGAGACCCAGTACTTC
TRBJ1-2	.	.	TRBV7-9	CASSLVATEANYGYTF	TGTGCCAGCAGCTTAGTAGCCACGGAAGCTAACTATGGCTACACCTTC
TRBJ2-7	.	TRBD1	TRBV24-1	CATEDPGQFYEQYF	TGTGCCACCGAAGACCCGGGACAGTTCTACGAGCAGTACTTC
TRBJ2-7	.	.	TRBV24-1	CATSTDGGAYEQYF	TGTGCCACCAGTACAGATGGAGGGGCCTACGAGCAGTACTTC
TRBJ2-3	.	.	TRBV27	CASTFLDKITDTQYF	TGTGCCAGCACGTTCCTTGACAAGATCACAGATACGCAGTATTTT
TRBJ2-1	.	TRBD2	TRBV6-1	CASSDWLAGGSSYNEQFF	TGTGCCAGCAGTGACTGGCTAGCGGGGGGGAGCTCCTACAATGAGCAGTTCTTC
TRBJ2-1	.	.	TRBV3-1/TRBV3-2	CASSHHRDINEQFF	TGTGCCAGCAGCCACCACAGGGACATCAATGAGCAGTTCTTC
TRBJ1-1	.	TRBD1	TRBV7-8	CASSLVTLSGTANTEAFF	TGTGCCAGCAGTCTAGTTACCCTCTCCGGGACAGCTAACACTGAAGCTTTCTTT
TRBJ1-1	once	.	TRBV19	CASSIVYRVSTEAFF	TGTGCCAGTAGTATAGTTTACAGGGTTAGCACTGAAGCTTTCTTT
TRBJ1-5	.	TRBD1	TRBV30	CAWSHRLGQGARQPQHF	TGTGCCTGGAGTCATCGCCTAGGACAGGGGGCGAGGCAGCCCCAGCATTTT
TRBJ2-5	once	.	TRBV11-2	CASSRRGETQYF	TGTGCCAGCAGCCGAAGGGGAGAGACCCAGTACTTC
TRBJ1-2	.	TRBD1	TRBV19	CASIRTGEKSRHGYTF	TGTGCTTCGATCCGGACAGGGGAAAAGAGTCGCCATGGCTACACCTTC
TRBJ1-3	.	TRBD1	TRBV11-2	CASSSSGTGSGNTIYF	TGTGCCAGCAGCTCTTCCGGGACAGGCTCAGGAAACACCATATATTTT
TRBJ1-2	.	.	TRBV19	CASSSWWGTSLDGYTF	TGTGCCAGTAGTTCTTGGTGGGGCACCTCTCTCGATGGCTACACCTTC
TRBJ2-3	.	TRBD1	TRBV5-1	CASSSTGGVDTQYF	TGCGCCAGCAGTTCAACAGGGGGAGTAGATACGCAGTATTTT
TRBJ1-2	.	TRBD1	TRBV2	CASTQGATGRNGYTF	TGTGCCAGCACCCAGGGGGCGACAGGGAGAAATGGCTACACCTTC
TRBJ1-2	.	.	TRBV5-4	CASREGRGEDGYTF	TGTGCCAGCAGAGAGGGACGGGGGGAGGATGGCTACACCTTC
TRBJ1-4	.	TRBD1	TRBV19	CASSRDRGEKLFF	TGTGCCAGTTCCCGGGACAGGGGTGAAAAACTGTTTTTT
TRBJ1-5	.	TRBD1	TRBV6-5	CASSATGGDQPQHF	TGTGCCAGCAGCGCCACAGGGGGCGATCAGCCCCAGCATTTT
TRBJ2-5	.	TRBD2	TRBV9	CASSETGTSQETQYF	TGTGCCAGCAGCGAAACAGGGACTAGTCAAGAGACCCAGTACTTC
TRBJ2-7	once	TRBD2	TRBV20-1	CSASPLHHSGGMPSEQYF	TGCAGTGCTAGTCCCTTACATCATAGCGGGGGCATGCCCTCCGAGCAGTACTTC
TRBJ2-7	.	.	TRBV29-1	CSVAGVDPYEQYF	TGCAGCGTTGCAGGGGTAGATCCCTACGAGCAGTACTTC
TRBJ2-7	once	TRBD1	TRBV12-3/TRBV12-4	CASRPGQGDEQYF	TGTGCCAGCAGGCCAGGACAGGGGGACGAGCAGTACTTC
TRBJ2-2	.	TRBD1	TRBV24-1	CATSDPGTGSSGELFF	TGTGCCACCAGTGACCCCGGGACAGGGTCGTCCGGGGAGCTGTTTTTT
TRBJ1-5	.	TRBD1	TRBV2	CASSEENPGGAGNQPQHF	TGTGCCAGCAGTGAAGAAAACCCAGGGGGCGCGGGCAATCAGCCCCAGCATTTT
TRBJ1-1	.	.	TRBV25-1	CASSGWTVNTEAFF	TGTGCCAGCAGTGGGTGGACAGTGAACACTGAAGCTTTCTTT
TRBJ1-2	.	.	TRBV15	CATSRDMGAFGYTF	TGTGCCACCAGCAGAGATATGGGGGCATTTGGCTACACCTTC
TRBJ1-1	.	TRBD1	TRBV19	CASSNRGRSTEAFF	TGTGCCAGTAGTAACAGGGGTCGGAGCACTGAAGCTTTCTTT